The clone carrying this TCR beta chain was counted a few times. This sample is drawn from a study of blood T cell repertoires in COVID-19. For the study at large: From T cells, B-cell-depleted T cells, or PBMCs came the material, which was cDNA or gDNA.

Profiling relied on immunoSEQ multiplex PCR, and the TCRdb table lists in-frame clones only, not all of them. This table holds about 88,000 clones, 90% to 95% found once. The CDR3 is made up of 17 amino acids. CDR1 is MNHNY, CDR2 SVGAGI, per germline (reference sequence). Trimming took 5 bases from V and 4 from J; bases not matched to a gene: 12. V gene TRBV6-6 combines with J gene TRBJ1-4, with TRBD1 matching 8 bases. The material sequenced was peripheral blood. The source of this sequence is a man in his sixties with acute or convalescent COVID-19. CDR3: CASSPRGGQAYNEKLFF. The CDR3 nucleotides read TGTGCCAGCAGTCCTAGGGGGGGACAGGCCTATAATGAAAAACTGTTTTTT.